A single count supports the clone carrying this T cell receptor beta chain. Its cognate antigen is unknown. In the naive CD8 group, cells lacked CD45RO and were positively selected for CCR7, so terminally differentiated effector memory CD45RA+ cells were left out. Nashville, Tennessee was home to all donors, each a Caucasian adult. This sample is part of a study of shared clonotypes between healthy human individuals. J was trimmed by 6 bases and V by 5 bases; bases with no gene match: 8. The CDR3 contains 16 residues. CDR1 and CDR2 (germline): SEHNR, FQNEAQ (reference sequence). Study-wide points: Non-shared clonotypes showed lower generation probabilities than clonotypes common to all four donors.

Clones were sequenced by immunoSEQ multiplex PCR, and TCRdb holds only the in-frame ones, with some missing. This sample yields hundreds of thousands of clones, of which over 90% are seen a single time; 24% belongs to the top ten. The TCR originated in a man aged 25 to 40 in good health. The specimen sequenced was naive CD8+ T cells sorted from blood. This sequence joins TRBV7-9 and TRBJ2-1; TRBD2 aligns across 12 bases. CDR3 in amino acids: CASSTRLAGAANEQFF. The CDR3 nucleotides are TGTGCCAGCAGCACCCGACTAGCGGGAGCTGCCAATGAGCAGTTCTTC.